This T cell receptor (beta chain) was captured in a study of control samples from healthy donors and cancer patients. Sequencing used immunoSEQ multiplex PCR; TCRdb keeps in-frame clones, though not all of them. The data show about 170,000 clones, 70% to 90% seen once. The receptor was derived from a man aged 25 to 40 in good health. The sequenced sample was blood.

DNA of the CDR3: TGTGCCAGTCAGCGCCGGGCTGCAGAGACCCAGTACTTC. As protein: CASQRRAAETQYF. The chain employs TRBV19 and TRBJ2-5; D ambiguous. This CDR3 region has 13 residues. The ends were cut back, 8 bases at V and 4 bases at J, with 14 bases in the middle. Looked up from germline, CDR1 is LNHDA and CDR2 is SQIVND (reference sequence).